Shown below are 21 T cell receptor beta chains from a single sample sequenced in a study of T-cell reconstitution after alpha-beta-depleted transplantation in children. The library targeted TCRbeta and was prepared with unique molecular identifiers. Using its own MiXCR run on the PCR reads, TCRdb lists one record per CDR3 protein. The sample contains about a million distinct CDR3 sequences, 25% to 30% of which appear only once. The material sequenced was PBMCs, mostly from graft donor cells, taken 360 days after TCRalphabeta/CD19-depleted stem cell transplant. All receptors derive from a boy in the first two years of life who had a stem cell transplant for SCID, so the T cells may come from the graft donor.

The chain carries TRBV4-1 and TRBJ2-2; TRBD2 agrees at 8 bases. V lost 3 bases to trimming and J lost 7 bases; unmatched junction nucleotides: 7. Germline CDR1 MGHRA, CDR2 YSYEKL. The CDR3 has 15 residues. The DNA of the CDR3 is TGCGCCAGCAGCCACGGACTAGCCGGTGACGGGGAGCTGTTTTTT. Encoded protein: CASSHGLAGDGELFF.

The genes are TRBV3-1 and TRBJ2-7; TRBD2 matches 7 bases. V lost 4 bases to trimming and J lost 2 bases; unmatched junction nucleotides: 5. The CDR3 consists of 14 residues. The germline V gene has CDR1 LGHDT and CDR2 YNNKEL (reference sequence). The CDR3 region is CASSPREGTYEQYF. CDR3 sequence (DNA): TGTGCCAGCAGCCCCAGGGAGGGGACCTACGAGCAGTACTTC.

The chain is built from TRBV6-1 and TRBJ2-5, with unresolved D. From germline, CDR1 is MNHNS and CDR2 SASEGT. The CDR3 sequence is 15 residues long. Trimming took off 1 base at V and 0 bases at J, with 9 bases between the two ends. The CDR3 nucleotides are TGTGCCAGCAGTGAAGGGCACCTGTACCAAGAGACCCAGTACTTC. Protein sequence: CASSEGHLYQETQYF.

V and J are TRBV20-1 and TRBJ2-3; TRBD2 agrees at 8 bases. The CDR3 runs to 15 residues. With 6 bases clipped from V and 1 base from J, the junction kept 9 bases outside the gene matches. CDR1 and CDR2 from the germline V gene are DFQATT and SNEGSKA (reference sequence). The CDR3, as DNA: TGCAGTGCCCGACGTATCGGGGGGGGCACAGATACGCAGTATTTT. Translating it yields CSARRIGGGTDTQYF.

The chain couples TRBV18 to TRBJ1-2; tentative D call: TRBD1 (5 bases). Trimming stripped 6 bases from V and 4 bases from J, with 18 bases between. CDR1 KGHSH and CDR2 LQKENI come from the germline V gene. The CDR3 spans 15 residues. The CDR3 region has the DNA TGTGCCAGCTCGCCCGACAGCCCCCCGACCTATGGCTACACCTTC. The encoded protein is CASSPDSPPTYGYTF.

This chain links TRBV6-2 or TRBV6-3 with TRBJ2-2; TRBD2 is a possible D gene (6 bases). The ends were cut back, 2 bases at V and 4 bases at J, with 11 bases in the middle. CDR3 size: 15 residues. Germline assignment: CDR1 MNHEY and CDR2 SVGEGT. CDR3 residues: CASSYRDGSTGELFF. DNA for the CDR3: TGTGCCAGCAGTTACCGCGACGGGAGCACCGGGGAGCTGTTTTTT.

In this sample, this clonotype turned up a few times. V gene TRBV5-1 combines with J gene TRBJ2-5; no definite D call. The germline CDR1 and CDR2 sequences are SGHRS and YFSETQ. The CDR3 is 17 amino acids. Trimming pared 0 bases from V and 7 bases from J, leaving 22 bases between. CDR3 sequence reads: CASSLVLRSARARTQYF. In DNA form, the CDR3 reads TGCGCCAGCAGCTTGGTACTCCGAAGTGCCCGGGCCAGGACCCAGTACTTC.

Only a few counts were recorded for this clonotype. The CDR3 here is CASSYSFRRLNYGYTF. In DNA form, the CDR3 reads TGTGCCAGCAGCTATTCCTTTAGGCGCTTAAACTATGGCTACACCTTC. This chain joins TRBV7-2 and TRBJ1-2; D is undetermined. The CDR3 covers 16 residues. Germline V lookup: CDR1 SGHTA, CDR2 FQGNSA. The germline V and J ends were trimmed by 4 bases and 2 bases, with 17 bases remaining between them.

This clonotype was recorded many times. CDR3 protein: CASSQDGQGGEQFF. CDR3 nucleotide sequence: TGCGCCAGCAGCCAAGACGGCCAGGGTGGTGAGCAGTTCTTC. This sequence joins TRBV4-1 and TRBJ2-1; D is possibly TRBD1 (5 bases). CDR1 MGHRA and CDR2 YSYEKL come from the germline V gene. With 0 bases removed from V and 9 bases from J, the gap between germline ends came to 12 bases. The length of the CDR3 is 14 residues.

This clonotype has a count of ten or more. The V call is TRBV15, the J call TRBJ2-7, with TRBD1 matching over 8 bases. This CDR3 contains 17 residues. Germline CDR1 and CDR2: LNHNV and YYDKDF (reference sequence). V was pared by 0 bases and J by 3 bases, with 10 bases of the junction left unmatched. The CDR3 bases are TGTGCCACCAGCAGAGATATCGACAGGGGAAATCTCTACGAGCAGTACTTC. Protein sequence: CATSRDIDRGNLYEQYF.

CDR3 residues: CASSDPGQEEYEQFF. DNA for the CDR3: TGTGCCAGCAGTGACCCGGGACAGGAGGAGTATGAGCAGTTCTTC. The chain couples TRBV6-1 to TRBJ2-1, with 8 bases fitting TRBD1. Germline CDR1 and CDR2: MNHNS and SASEGT. The CDR3 is made up of 15 amino acids. The ends lost 3 bases at V and 8 bases at J; junction bases unmatched: 9.

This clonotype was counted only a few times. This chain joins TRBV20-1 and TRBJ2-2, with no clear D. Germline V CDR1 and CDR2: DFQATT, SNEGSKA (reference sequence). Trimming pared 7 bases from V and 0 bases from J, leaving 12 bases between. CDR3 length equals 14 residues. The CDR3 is CSEVVYANTGELFF. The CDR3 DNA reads TGCAGTGAGGTAGTTTATGCGAACACCGGGGAGCTGTTTTTT.

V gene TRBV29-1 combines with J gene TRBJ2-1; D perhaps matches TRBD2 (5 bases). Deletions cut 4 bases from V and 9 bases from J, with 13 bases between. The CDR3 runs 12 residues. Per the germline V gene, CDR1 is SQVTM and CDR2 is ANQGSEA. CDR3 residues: CSVGGLAGEQFF. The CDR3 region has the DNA TGCAGCGTTGGAGGGCTCGCAGGTGAGCAGTTCTTC.

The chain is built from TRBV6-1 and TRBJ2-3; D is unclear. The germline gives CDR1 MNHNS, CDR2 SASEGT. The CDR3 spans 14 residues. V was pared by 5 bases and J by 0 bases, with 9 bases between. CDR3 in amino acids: CASSRRTSTDTQYF. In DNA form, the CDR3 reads TGTGCCAGCAGTCGCCGCACTAGCACAGATACGCAGTATTTT.

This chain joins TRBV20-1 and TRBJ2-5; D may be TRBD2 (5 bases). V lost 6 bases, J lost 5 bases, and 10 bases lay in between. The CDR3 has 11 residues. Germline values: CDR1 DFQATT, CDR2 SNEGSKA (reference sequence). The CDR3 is CSAEERETQYF. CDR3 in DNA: TGCAGTGCGGAAGAGCGGGAGACCCAGTACTTC.

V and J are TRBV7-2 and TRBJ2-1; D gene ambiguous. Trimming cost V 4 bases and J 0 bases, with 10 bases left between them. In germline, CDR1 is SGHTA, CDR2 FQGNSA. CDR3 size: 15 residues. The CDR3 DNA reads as TGTGCCAGCAGCTCCGTGTTGGGCTCCTACAATGAGCAGTTCTTC. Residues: CASSSVLGSYNEQFF.

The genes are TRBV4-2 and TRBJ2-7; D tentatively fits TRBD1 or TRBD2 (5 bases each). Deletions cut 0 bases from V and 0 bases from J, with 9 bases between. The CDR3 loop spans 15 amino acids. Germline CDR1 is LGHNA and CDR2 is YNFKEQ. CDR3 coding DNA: TGTGCCAGCAGCCAAGAACCGGGACCCTCCTACGAGCAGTACTTC. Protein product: CASSQEPGPSYEQYF.

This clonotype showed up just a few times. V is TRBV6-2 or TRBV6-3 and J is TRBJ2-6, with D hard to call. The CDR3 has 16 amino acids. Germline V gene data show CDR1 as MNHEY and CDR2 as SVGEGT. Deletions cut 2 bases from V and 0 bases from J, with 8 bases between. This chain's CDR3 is CASSYGRYSGANVLTF. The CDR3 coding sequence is TGTGCCAGCAGTTACGGCAGGTACTCTGGGGCCAACGTCCTGACTTTC.

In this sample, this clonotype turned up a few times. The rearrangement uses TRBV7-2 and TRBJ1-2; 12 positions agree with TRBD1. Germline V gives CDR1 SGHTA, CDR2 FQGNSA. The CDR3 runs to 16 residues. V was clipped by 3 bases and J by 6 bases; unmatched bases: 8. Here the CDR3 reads CASSFRDRGRSDGYTF. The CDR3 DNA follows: TGTGCCAGCAGCTTCCGGGACAGGGGGCGTTCGGATGGCTACACCTTC.

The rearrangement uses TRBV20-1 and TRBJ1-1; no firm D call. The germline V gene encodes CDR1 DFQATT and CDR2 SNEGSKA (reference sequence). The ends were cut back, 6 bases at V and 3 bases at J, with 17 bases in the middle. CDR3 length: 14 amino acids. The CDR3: CSARTSTGDTEAFF. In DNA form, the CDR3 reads TGCAGTGCCCGGACGTCTACCGGTGACACTGAAGCTTTCTTT.

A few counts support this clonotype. CDR3 in amino acids: CASSESWTVNQPQHF. The CDR3, as DNA: TGCGCCAGCAGTGAGTCATGGACAGTCAATCAGCCCCAGCATTTT. The chain links TRBV10-2 to TRBJ1-5, with a possible D match to TRBD1 (6 bases). Germline V gives CDR1 WSHSY, CDR2 SAAADI. Trimming left V 0 bases short and J 3 bases short, with 9 bases between. CDR3 size: 15 residues.